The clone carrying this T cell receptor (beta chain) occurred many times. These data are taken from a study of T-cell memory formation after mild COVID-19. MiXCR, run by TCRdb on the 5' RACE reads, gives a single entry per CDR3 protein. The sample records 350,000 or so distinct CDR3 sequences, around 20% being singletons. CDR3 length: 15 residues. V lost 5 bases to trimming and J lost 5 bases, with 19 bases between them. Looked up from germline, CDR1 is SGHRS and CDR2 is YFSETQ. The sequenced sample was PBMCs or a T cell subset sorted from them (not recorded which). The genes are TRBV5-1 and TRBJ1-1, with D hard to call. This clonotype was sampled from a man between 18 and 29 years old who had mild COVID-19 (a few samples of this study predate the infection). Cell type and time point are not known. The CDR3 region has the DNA TGCGCCAGCAGTTTACTATTGGGAAAAGAGACTGAAGCTTTCTTT. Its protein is CASSLLLGKETEAFF.